Listed here are 16 T cell receptor beta chains from one sample, sequenced in a study of cytomegalovirus exposure and HLA in healthy donors. 13 Jbeta primers and 60 Vbeta primers were used for the PCR. The method was immunoSEQ multiplex PCR; TCRdb's version includes in-frame clones alone and lacks a portion of them. The sample includes some 180,000 clones, more than 60% seen only once; the top ten take roughly 3.6%. The sequenced sample was PBMCs. Receptor source: a woman between 55 and 75 years old in good health and CMV-seropositive.

The genes are TRBV28 and TRBJ1-2; D perhaps matches TRBD1 (5 bases). With 7 bases removed from V and 3 bases from J, the gap between germline ends came to 18 bases. In germline, CDR1 is MDHEN, CDR2 SYDVKM. The CDR3 is 15 residues long. In DNA form, the CDR3 reads TGTGCCAGCACTCGAAGGGACCGGGGGGACTATGGCTACACCTTC. This translates into CASTRRDRGDYGYTF.

The chain has TRBV9 and TRBJ2-3, with 8 bases identical to TRBD1. The CDR3 totals 16 residues. CDR1 is SGDLS and CDR2 is YYNGEE in the germline V gene. V shed 0 bases and J 0 bases; nucleotides not matched to a gene: 3. CDR3 coding DNA: TGTGCCAGCAGCGTAGGGACAGGGTCAAGCACAGATACGCAGTATTTT. Translated, it gives CASSVGTGSSTDTQYF.

This clone appeared a few times. The rearrangement uses TRBV2 and TRBJ1-6; TRBD1 aligns across 7 bases. CDR1 and CDR2 (germline): SNHLY, FYNNEI. There are 15 residues in the CDR3. The trim removed 7 bases at V and 7 bases at J, leaving 10 bases unmatched. The CDR3 bases are TGTGCCAGCATCTTGGGACAGCGTGGAAATTCACCCCTCCACTTT. Translating gives CASILGQRGNSPLHF.

This clone was recorded only once. The rearrangement joins TRBV5-1 to TRBJ1-1; TRBD1 matches 9 bases. Germline-derived CDR1 and CDR2 are SGHRS and YFSETQ. CDR3 length equals 15 residues. Trimming took 0 bases from V and 1 from J; bases not matched to a gene: 1. For the CDR3, the DNA is TGCGCCAGCAGCTTGGGGGGACAGGGGAACACTGAAGCTTTCTTT. This translates into CASSLGGQGNTEAFF.

This chain uses TRBV5-4 with TRBJ2-7, with a possible D match to TRBD2 (5 bases). This CDR3 region has 14 residues. The germline CDR1 and CDR2 sequences are SGHNT and YYREEE (reference sequence). Deletions cut 0 bases from V and 1 base from J, with 8 bases between. The CDR3 DNA reads TGTGCCAGCAGCTTGGACCCGGGATCCTACGAGCAGTACTTC. Protein sequence: CASSLDPGSYEQYF. The full variable domain, rest sourced from reference TRBV5-4 and TRBJ2-7, is ETGVTQSPTHLIKTRGQQVTLRCSSQSGHNTVSWYQQALGQGPQFIFQYYREEENGRGNFPPRFSGLQFPNYSSELNVNALELDDSALYLCASSLDPGSYEQYFGPGTRLTVT.

The chain recombines TRBV5-5 with TRBJ1-1; D perhaps matches TRBD1 (6 bases). This CDR3 is built from 14 residues. CDR1 and CDR2 from the germline V gene are SGHKS and YYEKEE (reference sequence). V was trimmed by 4 bases and J by 1 base, leaving 11 bases between them. The CDR3 loop reads CASSPLGQNTEAFF. CDR3 bases: TGTGCCAGCAGCCCCTTGGGACAGAACACTGAAGCTTTCTTT.

The chain uses TRBV6-5 and TRBJ1-3, with 8 bases matching TRBD1. Trimming took 6 bases from V and 6 from J; bases not matched to a gene: 10. The CDR3 has 15 amino acids. Germline V gene data show CDR1 as MNHEY and CDR2 as SVGAGI. The CDR3 DNA is TGTGCCAGCAGCCTAGGACAGGGCCAGCTAAACACCATATATTTT. This sequence encodes CASSLGQGQLNTIYF.

The chain links TRBV29-1 to TRBJ2-5; tentative D call: TRBD1 (5 bases). CDR1 is SQVTM and CDR2 is ANQGSEA in the germline V gene. The CDR3 is made up of 11 amino acids. Trimming took 8 bases from V and 5 from J, leaving 12 bases between them. The CDR3 bases are TGCAGCATTGCCCCAGGGGAGACCCAGTACTTC. Protein sequence: CSIAPGETQYF.

The table lists this clone with a count of one. This rearrangement joins TRBV5-1 to TRBJ2-1; a possible D gene is TRBD2 (6 bases). The germline V gene has CDR1 SGHRS and CDR2 YFSETQ. This CDR3 is built from 15 residues. The V and J ends lost 0 bases and 4 bases respectively, with 11 bases between them. The CDR3 DNA reads TGCGCCAGCAGCTTGGGGGGGGACCCGTACAATGAGCAGTTCTTC. Translation: CASSLGGDPYNEQFF.

The chain has TRBV27 and TRBJ1-2; the match to TRBD1 covers 12 bases. CDR3 length: 15 residues. Germline loops: CDR1 MNHEY, CDR2 SMNVEV (reference sequence). The V and J ends lost 3 bases and 8 bases, in that order; junction bases with no gene match: 7. Here the CDR3 reads CASSFGGQGAEGYTF. As DNA, the CDR3 is TGTGCCAGCAGTTTTGGGGGACAGGGGGCGGAGGGCTACACCTTC.

This CDR3 reads CATGQVANQPQHF. CDR3 nucleotide sequence: TGTGCCACCGGACAGGTCGCCAATCAGCCCCAGCATTTT. The chain combines TRBV6-5 with TRBJ1-5, with TRBD1 identical over 7 bases. The CDR3 is made up of 13 amino acids. Germline V gene data show CDR1 as MNHEY and CDR2 as SVGAGI. J gave up 3 bases and V 10 bases, and 6 bases lay outside the gene matches.

V gene TRBV30 combines with J gene TRBJ1-2; D is possibly TRBD1 (6 bases). The germline V gene encodes CDR1 GTSNPN and CDR2 SVGIG (reference sequence). The CDR3 has 14 residues. The V and J ends lost 0 bases and 4 bases respectively, with 12 bases between them. The CDR3 sequence: CAWSVQGRSYGYTF. The DNA for the CDR3 is TGTGCCTGGAGTGTACAGGGACGGAGCTATGGCTACACCTTC.

The V gene is TRBV21-1, the J gene TRBJ2-1; TRBD2 is the table's D call and was not checked against the DNA. TRBV21-1 is a documented pseudogene. The CDR3 contains 16 residues. The CDR3 region has the DNA TGTGCCAGCAGCAAAACTAGCGGGAGCTCCTACAATGAGCAGTTCTTC. Encoded protein: CASSKTSGSSYNEQFF.

The chain combines TRBV5-1 with TRBJ2-5; the match to TRBD2 covers 10 bases. There are 15 residues in the CDR3. Germline assignment: CDR1 SGHRS and CDR2 YFSETQ. V gave up 3 bases and J gave up 2 bases; unmatched junction bases: 4. CDR3: CASSYLAGEQETQYF. CDR3 in DNA: TGCGCCAGCAGCTACCTAGCGGGAGAGCAAGAGACCCAGTACTTC.

This clone has just one count. The rearrangement links TRBV11-1 to TRBJ1-2; 8 bases align to TRBD1. The junction had 3 bases not matched to a gene; V was cut back by 5 bases and J by 4 bases. Germline V gene lookup returns CDR1 SGHAT and CDR2 FQDESV (reference sequence). This CDR3 region has 13 residues. DNA for the CDR3: TGTGCCAGCAGCGGCGGGACAGGCTATGGCTACACCTTC. It codes for CASSGGTGYGYTF. Drawing the rest from reference TRBV11-1 and TRBJ1-2, the complete variable domain is EAEVAQSPRYKITEKSQAVAFWCDPISGHATLYWYRQILGQGPELLVQFQDESVVDDSQLPKDRFSAERLKGVDSTLKIQPAELGDSAMYLCASSGGTGYGYTFGSGTRLTVV.

The chain employs TRBV30 and TRBJ2-5; perhaps TRBD2 as D (5 bases). From germline, CDR1 is GTSNPN and CDR2 SVGIG (reference sequence). This CDR3 is 13 amino acids long. V dropped 3 bases and J dropped 5 bases, with 13 bases sitting between them. Written as DNA, the CDR3 is TGTGCCTGGAGCTTAACCGGGATGGAGACCCAGTACTTC. Translating gives CAWSLTGMETQYF.